Sequencing of this TCR beta chain was carried out in a study of Graves' ophthalmopathy and Graves' hyperthyroidism. The sample holds many counts of this clonotype. Researchers took RNA transcripts and amplified TCR beta CDR3 regions from them. An opening RT-PCR round employed HTBI primers and preceded a second-round multiplex PCR. TCRdb analysed the multiplex PCR reads with MiXCR anew, one entry per CDR3 protein. The sample lists fewer than 400,000 distinct CDR3 sequences, 15% to 20% occurring once. This CDR3 has 15 residues. Trimming cost V 0 bases and J 7 bases, with 13 bases left between them. CDR1 and CDR2 (germline): SGHAT, FQNNGV.

The sequence came from a woman aged 18 to 35 with Graves' ophthalmopathy. Material for sequencing was peripheral blood. This chain uses TRBV11-2 with TRBJ1-5; D perhaps matches TRBD1 (6 bases). CDR3 loop: CASSLEGARDQPQHF. The CDR3 region has the DNA TGTGCCAGCAGCTTAGAGGGGGCCAGGGACCAGCCCCAGCATTTT.